This is a list of T cell receptor beta chains from one sample in a study of blood T cell repertoires in COVID-19. TCRdb keeps only in-frame clones here, not all; method: immunoSEQ multiplex PCR. The table shows about 170,000 clones, with about four fifths occurring only once. Sequencing was done on a sample of peripheral blood. Every receptor here comes from a human donor with acute or convalescent COVID-19. The donor label of this sample is uncertain. Each CDR3 is given with its conserved first and last residue. Fields, in order: clone size, J gene, D gene, V gene, CDR3 protein, CDR3 DNA. A D gene is named only where the DNA matches it firmly. The size field is filled for only some rows; it gives once, few, many or a size class.

abundance: -
j_gene: TRBJ1-1
d_gene: TRBD1
v_gene: TRBV6-5
CDR3aa: CAIIDRGRNTEAFF
CDR3nt: TGTGCCATCATAGACAGGGGAAGGAACACTGAAGCTTTCTTT

abundance: once
j_gene: TRBJ2-7
d_gene: TRBD2
v_gene: TRBV3-1/TRBV3-2
CDR3aa: CASSQGLAGTSYEQYF
CDR3nt: TGTGCCAGCAGCCAGGGACTAGCGGGGACCTCCTACGAGCAGTACTTC

abundance: -
j_gene: TRBJ1-1
d_gene: -
v_gene: TRBV5-1
CDR3aa: CASSLGMTTNTEAFF
CDR3nt: TGCGCCAGCAGCTTGGGTATGACAACGAACACTGAAGCTTTCTTT

abundance: few
j_gene: TRBJ1-4
d_gene: TRBD1
v_gene: TRBV18
CDR3aa: CASSSGQGPLEKLFF
CDR3nt: TGTGCCAGCTCATCCGGACAGGGGCCTCTTGAAAAACTGTTTTTT

abundance: -
j_gene: TRBJ1-1
d_gene: -
v_gene: TRBV19
CDR3aa: CASQPGGVTEAFF
CDR3nt: TGTGCCAGTCAGCCGGGGGGCGTCACTGAAGCTTTCTTT

abundance: -
j_gene: TRBJ2-1
d_gene: -
v_gene: TRBV6-1
CDR3aa: CASIGGVYNEQFF
CDR3nt: TGTGCCAGCATCGGGGGTGTCTACAATGAGCAGTTCTTC

abundance: -
j_gene: TRBJ2-2
d_gene: TRBD2
v_gene: TRBV10-3
CDR3aa: CAIRPSLSGGGAVF
CDR3nt: TGTGCCATCCGACCCTCTCTGTCCGGGGGGGGAGCTGTTTTT

abundance: once
j_gene: TRBJ1-2
d_gene: -
v_gene: TRBV7-2
CDR3aa: CASTQPPADGYTF
CDR3nt: TGTGCCAGCACCCAGCCCCCCGCGGATGGCTACACCTTC

abundance: -
j_gene: TRBJ2-4
d_gene: -
v_gene: TRBV18
CDR3aa: CASSPPAQGNIQYF
CDR3nt: TGTGCCAGCTCACCACCGGCGCAGGGAAACATTCAGTACTTC

abundance: -
j_gene: TRBJ2-7
d_gene: TRBD2
v_gene: TRBV5-1
CDR3aa: CASSLAGSGGDEQYF
CDR3nt: TGCGCCAGCAGCTTGGCCGGTAGCGGGGGAGACGAGCAGTACTTC

abundance: -
j_gene: TRBJ1-3
d_gene: -
v_gene: TRBV3-1/TRBV3-2
CDR3aa: CASSRGLISGNTIYF
CDR3nt: TGTGCCAGCAGCCGGGGACTCATCTCTGGAAACACCATATATTTT

abundance: -
j_gene: TRBJ2-7
d_gene: TRBD1
v_gene: TRBV3-1/TRBV3-2
CDR3aa: CASSQPGQGSYEQYF
CDR3nt: TGTGCCAGCAGCCAACCGGGACAGGGCTCCTACGAGCAGTACTTC

abundance: once
j_gene: TRBJ1-2
d_gene: TRBD1
v_gene: TRBV3-1/TRBV3-2
CDR3aa: CASSHGTGGNGYTF
CDR3nt: TGTGCCAGCAGCCACGGGACAGGGGGCAATGGCTACACCTTC

abundance: -
j_gene: TRBJ2-3
d_gene: -
v_gene: TRBV9
CDR3aa: CASSVRGNAPDTQYF
CDR3nt: TGTGCCAGCAGCGTAAGAGGTAATGCGCCAGATACGCAGTATTTT

abundance: -
j_gene: TRBJ2-3
d_gene: -
v_gene: TRBV15
CDR3aa: CATSRELISTDTQYF
CDR3nt: TGTGCCACCAGCAGAGAACTGATCAGCACAGATACGCAGTATTTT

abundance: -
j_gene: TRBJ1-6
d_gene: -
v_gene: TRBV30
CDR3aa: CAWMPPRGYNSPLHF
CDR3nt: TGTGCCTGGATGCCGCCACGGGGATATAATTCACCCCTCCACTTT

abundance: -
j_gene: TRBJ2-2
d_gene: TRBD2
v_gene: TRBV10-1
CDR3aa: CASSKTSGGPTGELFF
CDR3nt: TGCGCCAGCAGTAAGACTAGCGGGGGACCCACCGGGGAGCTGTTTTTT

abundance: -
j_gene: TRBJ1-5
d_gene: -
v_gene: TRBV6-5
CDR3aa: CASSYSSGSNNQPQHF
CDR3nt: TGTGCCAGCAGTTACTCATCAGGGTCCAATAATCAGCCCCAGCATTTT

abundance: -
j_gene: TRBJ1-5
d_gene: TRBD1
v_gene: TRBV12-5
CDR3aa: CASLLGGTGNQPQHF
CDR3nt: TGTGCTAGCCTCCTGGGAGGGACAGGGAATCAGCCCCAGCATTTT

abundance: -
j_gene: TRBJ1-6
d_gene: TRBD1
v_gene: TRBV2
CDR3aa: CASSGRQGGSIYNSPLHF
CDR3nt: TGTGCCAGCAGTGGTCGACAGGGGGGCTCCATTTATAATTCACCCCTCCACTTT

abundance: -
j_gene: TRBJ2-3
d_gene: TRBD2
v_gene: TRBV20-1
CDR3aa: CSASSLAGLGDYFSDTQYF
CDR3nt: TGCAGTGCTAGTTCCCTAGCGGGTCTTGGGGATTATTTCTCAGATACGCAGTATTTT

abundance: once
j_gene: TRBJ2-3
d_gene: -
v_gene: TRBV7-2
CDR3aa: CASSPDSYTDTQYF
CDR3nt: TGTGCCAGCAGCCCGGACTCGTACACAGATACGCAGTATTTT

abundance: -
j_gene: TRBJ1-2
d_gene: -
v_gene: TRBV7-2
CDR3aa: CASSLAVNYGYTF
CDR3nt: TGTGCCAGCAGCTTAGCCGTGAACTATGGCTACACCTTC

abundance: once
j_gene: TRBJ2-1
d_gene: TRBD2
v_gene: TRBV27
CDR3aa: CASSLLTSGGFHEQFF
CDR3nt: TGTGCCAGCAGTTTATTGACTAGCGGGGGGTTCCATGAGCAGTTCTTC

abundance: -
j_gene: TRBJ1-6
d_gene: TRBD1
v_gene: TRBV30
CDR3aa: CAWSGGQDNSPLHF
CDR3nt: TGTGCCTGGAGTGGGGGACAGGATAATTCACCCCTCCACTTT

abundance: few
j_gene: TRBJ2-7
d_gene: -
v_gene: TRBV5-5
CDR3aa: CASSLQATYEQYF
CDR3nt: TGTGCCAGCAGCTTACAGGCTACCTACGAGCAGTACTTC

abundance: -
j_gene: TRBJ1-1
d_gene: -
v_gene: TRBV2
CDR3aa: CASSKQGDGAEAFF
CDR3nt: TGTGCCAGCAGTAAACAGGGTGATGGAGCTGAAGCTTTCTTT

abundance: -
j_gene: TRBJ2-2
d_gene: TRBD1
v_gene: TRBV3-1/TRBV3-2
CDR3aa: CASSQRQGEGTELFF
CDR3nt: TGTGCCAGCAGCCAGAGACAGGGCGAAGGCACGGAGCTGTTTTTT

abundance: -
j_gene: TRBJ2-2
d_gene: TRBD2
v_gene: TRBV6-5
CDR3aa: CASSFLAGNTGELFF
CDR3nt: TGTGCCAGCAGTTTTCTAGCGGGGAACACCGGGGAGCTGTTTTTT

abundance: -
j_gene: TRBJ2-1
d_gene: TRBD1
v_gene: TRBV9
CDR3aa: CASSVESGTVHEQFF
CDR3nt: TGTGCCAGCAGCGTAGAATCCGGGACAGTCCATGAGCAGTTCTTC

abundance: -
j_gene: TRBJ2-7
d_gene: TRBD2
v_gene: TRBV6-1
CDR3aa: CASSVPFSGTSGVSYEQYF
CDR3nt: TGTGCCAGCAGTGTACCCTTTTCCGGGACTAGCGGGGTGTCCTACGAGCAGTACTTC

abundance: -
j_gene: TRBJ1-4
d_gene: TRBD1
v_gene: TRBV9
CDR3aa: CASSGRGRGNEKLFF
CDR3nt: TGTGCCAGCAGCGGAAGGGGGCGGGGAAATGAAAAACTGTTTTTT

abundance: -
j_gene: TRBJ2-2
d_gene: TRBD1
v_gene: TRBV7-9
CDR3aa: CASSLGAQGLTGELFF
CDR3nt: TGTGCCAGCAGCTTAGGAGCACAGGGGCTCACCGGGGAGCTGTTTTTT

abundance: -
j_gene: TRBJ1-2
d_gene: -
v_gene: TRBV19
CDR3aa: CASSIEGTSGYGYTF
CDR3nt: TGTGCCAGTAGTATAGAGGGGACTTCAGGGTATGGCTACACCTTC

abundance: -
j_gene: TRBJ2-7
d_gene: -
v_gene: TRBV7-9
CDR3aa: CASSLAEGALEQYF
CDR3nt: TGTGCCAGCAGCTTAGCCGAAGGGGCCCTCGAGCAGTACTTC

abundance: -
j_gene: TRBJ1-2
d_gene: TRBD1
v_gene: TRBV5-1
CDR3aa: CASSGGQGAGGYTF
CDR3nt: TGCGCCAGCAGCGGTGGACAGGGGGCAGGTGGCTACACCTTC

abundance: -
j_gene: TRBJ1-2
d_gene: TRBD1
v_gene: TRBV27
CDR3aa: CASSFSGGSYGYTF
CDR3nt: TGTGCCAGCAGTTTTTCAGGGGGCTCCTATGGCTACACCTTC

abundance: few
j_gene: TRBJ1-2
d_gene: TRBD1
v_gene: TRBV18
CDR3aa: CASSADRGGYTF
CDR3nt: TGTGCCAGCTCAGCGGACAGGGGGGGCTACACCTTC

abundance: -
j_gene: TRBJ2-7
d_gene: TRBD2
v_gene: TRBV7-9
CDR3aa: CASSLGLAGAGEQYF
CDR3nt: TGTGCCAGCAGCTTGGGACTAGCGGGAGCCGGGGAGCAGTACTTC

abundance: -
j_gene: TRBJ1-4
d_gene: TRBD1
v_gene: TRBV4-2
CDR3aa: CASSQGGQGSNEKLFF
CDR3nt: TGTGCCAGCAGCCAAGGCGGACAGGGGTCTAATGAAAAACTGTTTTTT

abundance: -
j_gene: TRBJ2-1
d_gene: -
v_gene: TRBV5-1
CDR3aa: CASSWPPGGQATYNEQFF
CDR3nt: TGCGCCAGCAGCTGGCCCCCTGGCGGGCAAGCTACTTACAATGAGCAGTTCTTC

abundance: -
j_gene: TRBJ1-1
d_gene: -
v_gene: TRBV19
CDR3aa: CASTTRATTEAFF
CDR3nt: TGTGCCAGTACCACCAGGGCTACAACTGAAGCTTTCTTT

abundance: -
j_gene: TRBJ1-4
d_gene: -
v_gene: TRBV14
CDR3aa: CASSQARGEKLFF
CDR3nt: TGTGCCAGCAGCCAAGCCCGAGGGGAAAAACTGTTTTTT

abundance: -
j_gene: TRBJ2-2
d_gene: -
v_gene: TRBV2
CDR3aa: CASRPEATGELFF
CDR3nt: TGTGCCAGCAGACCCGAGGCCACCGGGGAGCTGTTTTTT

abundance: -
j_gene: TRBJ2-7
d_gene: TRBD1
v_gene: TRBV7-2
CDR3aa: CASSLEQGVYEQYF
CDR3nt: TGTGCCAGCAGCTTAGAACAGGGGGTTTACGAGCAGTACTTC

abundance: once
j_gene: TRBJ1-2
d_gene: -
v_gene: TRBV27
CDR3aa: CASSTRGANYGYTF
CDR3nt: TGTGCCAGCAGTACCAGGGGTGCTAACTATGGCTACACCTTC

abundance: -
j_gene: TRBJ1-5
d_gene: TRBD1
v_gene: TRBV7-2
CDR3aa: CASSQGGQTQPQHF
CDR3nt: TGTGCCAGCAGCCAGGGGGGTCAGACCCAGCCCCAGCATTTT

abundance: -
j_gene: TRBJ2-7
d_gene: TRBD2
v_gene: TRBV29-1
CDR3aa: CSVDSGSSHEQYF
CDR3nt: TGCAGCGTCGATAGCGGGAGTTCTCACGAGCAGTACTTC

abundance: -
j_gene: TRBJ1-3
d_gene: -
v_gene: TRBV27
CDR3aa: CASSFGAGNTIYF
CDR3nt: TGTGCCAGCAGTTTTGGAGCAGGAAACACCATATATTTT

abundance: -
j_gene: TRBJ1-1
d_gene: -
v_gene: TRBV28
CDR3aa: CASSLRGWTEAFF
CDR3nt: TGTGCCAGCAGCTTAAGGGGATGGACTGAAGCTTTCTTT

abundance: -
j_gene: TRBJ1-5
d_gene: -
v_gene: TRBV6-6
CDR3aa: CASRTGNQPQHF
CDR3nt: TGTGCCAGCAGAACAGGCAATCAGCCCCAGCATTTT

abundance: -
j_gene: TRBJ2-7
d_gene: -
v_gene: TRBV6-5
CDR3aa: CASRSGTRSYEQYF
CDR3nt: TGTGCCAGCAGATCCGGGACACGCTCCTACGAGCAGTACTTC

abundance: -
j_gene: TRBJ2-7
d_gene: -
v_gene: TRBV2
CDR3aa: CASSELIPYEQYF
CDR3nt: TGTGCCAGCAGTGAACTAATCCCTTACGAGCAGTACTTC

abundance: -
j_gene: TRBJ2-1
d_gene: -
v_gene: TRBV19
CDR3aa: CASIKAGRDNEQFF
CDR3nt: TGTGCCAGTATAAAGGCAGGGCGAGACAATGAGCAGTTCTTC